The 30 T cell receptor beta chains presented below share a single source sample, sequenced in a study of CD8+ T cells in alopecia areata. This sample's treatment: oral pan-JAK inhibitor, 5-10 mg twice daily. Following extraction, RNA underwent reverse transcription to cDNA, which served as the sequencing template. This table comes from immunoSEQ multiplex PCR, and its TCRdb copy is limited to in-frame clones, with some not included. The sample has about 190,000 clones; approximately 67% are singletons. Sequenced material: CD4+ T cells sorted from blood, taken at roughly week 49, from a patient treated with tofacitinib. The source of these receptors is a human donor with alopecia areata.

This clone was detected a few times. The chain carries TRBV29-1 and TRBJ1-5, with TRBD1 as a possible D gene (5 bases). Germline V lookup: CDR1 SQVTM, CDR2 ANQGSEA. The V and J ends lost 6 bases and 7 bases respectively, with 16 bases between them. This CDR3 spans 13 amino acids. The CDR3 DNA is TGCAGCGTCGAAAGCAGTGGGGGACAGCCCCAGCATTTT. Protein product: CSVESSGGQPQHF.

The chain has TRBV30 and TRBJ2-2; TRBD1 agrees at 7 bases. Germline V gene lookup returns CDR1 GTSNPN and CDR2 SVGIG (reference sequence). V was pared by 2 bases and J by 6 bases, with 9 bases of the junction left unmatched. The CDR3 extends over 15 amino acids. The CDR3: CAWSRLQGISGELFF. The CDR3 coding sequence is TGTGCCTGGAGTCGGTTACAGGGGATTTCCGGGGAGCTGTTTTTT.

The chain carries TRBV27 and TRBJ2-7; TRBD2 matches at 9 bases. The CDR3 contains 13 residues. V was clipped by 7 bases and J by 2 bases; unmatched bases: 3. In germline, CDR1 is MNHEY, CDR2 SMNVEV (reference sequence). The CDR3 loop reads CASKLAGTYEQYF. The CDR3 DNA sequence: TGTGCCAGCAAGCTAGCGGGAACCTACGAGCAGTACTTC.

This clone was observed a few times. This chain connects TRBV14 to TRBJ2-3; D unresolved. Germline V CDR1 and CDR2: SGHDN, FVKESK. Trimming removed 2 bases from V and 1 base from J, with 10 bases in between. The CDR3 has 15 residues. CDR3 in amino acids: CASSQRPTGTDTQYF. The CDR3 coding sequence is TGTGCCAGCAGCCAAAGACCCACCGGCACAGATACGCAGTATTTT.

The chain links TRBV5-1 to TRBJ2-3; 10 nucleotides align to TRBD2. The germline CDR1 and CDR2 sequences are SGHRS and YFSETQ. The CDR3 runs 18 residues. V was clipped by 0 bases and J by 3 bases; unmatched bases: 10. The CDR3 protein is CASSLVRLAGAKTDTQYF. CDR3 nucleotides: TGCGCCAGCAGCTTGGTACGGCTAGCGGGGGCGAAGACAGATACGCAGTATTTT.

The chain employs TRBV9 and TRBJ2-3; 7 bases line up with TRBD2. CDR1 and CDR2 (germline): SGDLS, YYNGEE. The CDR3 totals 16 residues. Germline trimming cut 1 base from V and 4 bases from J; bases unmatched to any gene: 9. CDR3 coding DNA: TGTGCCAGCAGCGTACGGGGCGGGGGAGAGGCAGATACGCAGTATTTT. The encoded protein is CASSVRGGGEADTQYF.

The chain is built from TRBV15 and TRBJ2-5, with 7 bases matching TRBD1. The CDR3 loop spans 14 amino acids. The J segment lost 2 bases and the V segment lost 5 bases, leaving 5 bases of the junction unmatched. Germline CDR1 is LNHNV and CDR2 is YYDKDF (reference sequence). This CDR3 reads CATSFDRAQETQYF. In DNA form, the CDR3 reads TGTGCCACCAGCTTCGACAGGGCTCAAGAGACCCAGTACTTC.

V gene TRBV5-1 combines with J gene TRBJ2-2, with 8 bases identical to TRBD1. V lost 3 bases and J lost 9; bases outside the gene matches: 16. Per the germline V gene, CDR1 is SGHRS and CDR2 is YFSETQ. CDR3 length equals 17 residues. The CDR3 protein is CASSSARQGALMRELFF. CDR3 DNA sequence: TGCGCCAGCAGCTCCGCGCGTCAGGGGGCTCTTATGAGGGAGCTGTTTTTT.

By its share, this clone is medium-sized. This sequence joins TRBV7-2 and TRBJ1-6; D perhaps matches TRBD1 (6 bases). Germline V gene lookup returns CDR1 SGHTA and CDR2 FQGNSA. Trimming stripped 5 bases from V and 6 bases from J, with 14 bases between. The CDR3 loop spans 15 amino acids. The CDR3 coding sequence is TGTGCCAGCAGCCCCCCCACAGGGACTAATTCACCCCTCCACTTT. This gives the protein CASSPPTGTNSPLHF.

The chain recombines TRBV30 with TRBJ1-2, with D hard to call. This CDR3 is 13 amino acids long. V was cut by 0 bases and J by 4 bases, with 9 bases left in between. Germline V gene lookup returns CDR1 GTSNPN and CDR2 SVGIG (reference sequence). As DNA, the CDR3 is TGTGCCTGGAGTGTGGTAGTAGGCTATGGCTACACCTTC. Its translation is CAWSVVVGYGYTF.

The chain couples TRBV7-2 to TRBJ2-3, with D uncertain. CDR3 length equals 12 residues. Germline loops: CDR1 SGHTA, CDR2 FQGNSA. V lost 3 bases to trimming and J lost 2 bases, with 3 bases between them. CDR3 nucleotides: TGTGCCAGCAGCTTTATCACAGATACGCAGTATTTT. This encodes CASSFITDTQYF.

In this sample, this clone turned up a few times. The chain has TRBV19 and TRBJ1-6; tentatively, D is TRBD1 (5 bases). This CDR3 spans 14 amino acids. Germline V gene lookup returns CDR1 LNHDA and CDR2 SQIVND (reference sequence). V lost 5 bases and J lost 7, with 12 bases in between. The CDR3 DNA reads TGTGCCAGTAGTGCCAGACGACAGAATTCACCCCTCCACTTT. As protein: CASSARRQNSPLHF.

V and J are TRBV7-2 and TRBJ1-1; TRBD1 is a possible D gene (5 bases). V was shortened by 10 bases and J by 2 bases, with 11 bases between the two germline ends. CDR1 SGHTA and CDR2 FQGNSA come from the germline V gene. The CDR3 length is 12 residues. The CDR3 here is CATGGYNTEAFF. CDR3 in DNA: TGTGCCACCGGGGGTTATAACACTGAAGCTTTCTTT.

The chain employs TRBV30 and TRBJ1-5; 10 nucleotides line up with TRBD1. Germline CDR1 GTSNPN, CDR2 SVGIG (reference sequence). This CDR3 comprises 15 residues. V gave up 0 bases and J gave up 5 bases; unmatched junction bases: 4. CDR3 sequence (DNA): TGTGCCTGGAGTGTCCGGGACAGGGGAGATCAGCCCCAGCATTTT. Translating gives CAWSVRDRGDQPQHF.

CDR3: CASSDTMNTEAFF. CDR3 nucleotides: TGTGCCAGCAGTGACACCATGAACACTGAAGCTTTCTTT. The chain combines TRBV6-5 with TRBJ1-1; D unclear. Germline V gene sequence: CDR1 MNHEY, CDR2 SVGAGI. V dropped 5 bases and J dropped 0 bases, with 7 bases sitting between them. This CDR3 contains 13 residues.

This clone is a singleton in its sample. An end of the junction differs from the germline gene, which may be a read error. The CDR3 DNA sequence: TGTGCCAGCAGTCGGGGTTACAACACTGAGGCTTTCTTT. Translating gives CASSRGYNTEAFF. This sequence joins TRBV25-1 and TRBJ1-1, with no clear D. In germline, CDR1 is MGHDK, CDR2 SYGVNS. The CDR3 is made up of 13 amino acids. Full variable domain (rest looked up from reference TRBV25-1 and TRBJ1-1): EADIYQTPRYLVIGTGKKITLECSQTMGHDKMYWYQQDPGMELHLIHYSYGVNSTEKGDLSSESTVSRIRTEHFPLTLESARPSHTSQYLCASSRGYNTEAFFGQGTRLTVV.

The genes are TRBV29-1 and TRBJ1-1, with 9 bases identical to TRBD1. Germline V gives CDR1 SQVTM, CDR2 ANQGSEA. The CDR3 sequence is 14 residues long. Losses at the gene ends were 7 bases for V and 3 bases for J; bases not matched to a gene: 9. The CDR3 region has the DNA TGCAGCGCCCGAACCGGGACAGGGTACACTGAAGCTTTCTTT. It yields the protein CSARTGTGYTEAFF.

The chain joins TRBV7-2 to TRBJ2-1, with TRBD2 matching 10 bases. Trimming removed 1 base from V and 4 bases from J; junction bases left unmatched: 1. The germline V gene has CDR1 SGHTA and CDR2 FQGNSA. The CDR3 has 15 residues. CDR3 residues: CASSLGSGGYNEQFF. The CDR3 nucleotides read TGTGCCAGCAGCTTAGGTAGCGGGGGGTACAATGAGCAGTTCTTC. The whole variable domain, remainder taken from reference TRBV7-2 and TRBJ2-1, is GAGVSQSPSNKVTEKGKDVELRCDPISGHTALYWYRQSLGQGLEFLIYFQGNSAPDKSGLPSDRFSAERTGGSVSTLTIQRTQQEDSAVYLCASSLGSGGYNEQFFGPGTRLTVL.

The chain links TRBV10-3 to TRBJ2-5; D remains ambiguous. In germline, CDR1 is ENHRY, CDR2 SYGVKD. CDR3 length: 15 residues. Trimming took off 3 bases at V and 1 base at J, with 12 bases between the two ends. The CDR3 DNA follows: TGTGCCATCAGTGATGGAGTGAACTCCCAAGAGACCCAGTACTTC. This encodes CAISDGVNSQETQYF.

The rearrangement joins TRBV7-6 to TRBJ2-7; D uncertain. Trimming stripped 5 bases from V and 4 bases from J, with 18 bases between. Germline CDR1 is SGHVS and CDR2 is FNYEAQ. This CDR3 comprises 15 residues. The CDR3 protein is CASSPIPGLRYEQYF. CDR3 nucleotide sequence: TGTGCCAGCAGCCCTATACCCGGGCTCCGTTACGAGCAGTACTTC.

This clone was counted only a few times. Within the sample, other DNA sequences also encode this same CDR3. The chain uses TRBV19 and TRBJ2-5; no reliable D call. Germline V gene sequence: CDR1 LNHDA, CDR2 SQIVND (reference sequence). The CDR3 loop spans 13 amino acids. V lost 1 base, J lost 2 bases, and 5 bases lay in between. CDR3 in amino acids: CASSIGSQETQYF. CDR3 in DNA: TGTGCCAGTAGTATAGGCAGTCAAGAGACCCAGTACTTC.

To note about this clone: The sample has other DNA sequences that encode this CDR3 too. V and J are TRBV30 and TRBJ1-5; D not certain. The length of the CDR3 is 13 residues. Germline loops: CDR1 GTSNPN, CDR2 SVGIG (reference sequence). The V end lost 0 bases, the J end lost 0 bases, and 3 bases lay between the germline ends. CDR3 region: CAWSVDSNQPQHF. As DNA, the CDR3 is TGTGCCTGGAGTGTGGATAGCAATCAGCCCCAGCATTTT. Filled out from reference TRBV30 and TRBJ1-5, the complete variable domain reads SQTIHQWPATLVQPVGSPLSLECTVEGTSNPNLYWYRQAAGRGLQLLFYSVGIGQISSEVPQNLSASRPQDRQFILSSKKLLLSDSGFYLCAWSVDSNQPQHFGDGTRLSIL.

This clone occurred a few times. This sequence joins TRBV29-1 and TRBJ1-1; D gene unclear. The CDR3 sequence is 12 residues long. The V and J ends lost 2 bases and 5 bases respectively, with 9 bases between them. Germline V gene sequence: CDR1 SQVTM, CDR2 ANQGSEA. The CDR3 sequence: CSVEPGRTEAFF. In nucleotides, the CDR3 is TGCAGCGTTGAACCGGGGAGGACTGAAGCTTTCTTT.

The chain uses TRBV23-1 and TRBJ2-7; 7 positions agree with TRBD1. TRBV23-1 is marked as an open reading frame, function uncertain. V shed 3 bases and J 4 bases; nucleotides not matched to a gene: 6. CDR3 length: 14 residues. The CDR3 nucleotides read TGCGCCAGCAGTCAGACCGGGACAGAATACGAGCAGTACTTC. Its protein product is CASSQTGTEYEQYF.

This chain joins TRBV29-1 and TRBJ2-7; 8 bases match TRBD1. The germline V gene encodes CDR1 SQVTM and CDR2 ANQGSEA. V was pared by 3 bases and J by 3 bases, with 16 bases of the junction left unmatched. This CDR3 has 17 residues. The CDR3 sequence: CSVEEGGGQGTNYEQYF. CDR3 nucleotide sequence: TGCAGCGTTGAGGAAGGAGGAGGACAGGGTACAAACTACGAGCAGTACTTC.

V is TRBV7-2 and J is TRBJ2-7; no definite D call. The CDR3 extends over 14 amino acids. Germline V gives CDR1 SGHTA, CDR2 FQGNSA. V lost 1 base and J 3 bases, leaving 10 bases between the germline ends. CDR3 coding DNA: TGTGCCAGCAGCTTAGGGGTACGACGCTACGAGCAGTACTTC. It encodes CASSLGVRRYEQYF.

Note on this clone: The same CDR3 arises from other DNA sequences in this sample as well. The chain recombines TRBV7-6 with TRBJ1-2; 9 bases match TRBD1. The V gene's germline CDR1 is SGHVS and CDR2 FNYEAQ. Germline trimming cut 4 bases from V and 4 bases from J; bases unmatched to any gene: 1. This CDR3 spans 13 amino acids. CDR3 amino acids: CASSSDRGYGYTF. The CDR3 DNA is TGTGCCAGCAGCTCGGACAGGGGCTATGGCTACACCTTC.

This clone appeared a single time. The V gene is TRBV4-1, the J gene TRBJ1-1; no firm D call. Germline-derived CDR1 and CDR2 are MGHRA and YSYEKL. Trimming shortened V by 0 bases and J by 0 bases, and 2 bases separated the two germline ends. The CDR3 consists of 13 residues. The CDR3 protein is CASSQDLNTEAFF. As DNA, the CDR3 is TGCGCCAGCAGCCAAGACCTGAACACTGAAGCTTTCTTT.

The CDR3 here is CAWRGLDETDTQYF. The CDR3 region has the DNA TGTGCCTGGAGGGGACTAGACGAAACAGATACGCAGTATTTT. V gene TRBV30 combines with J gene TRBJ2-3; 8 bases are shared with TRBD2. The CDR3 contains 14 residues. Germline V lookup: CDR1 GTSNPN, CDR2 SVGIG (reference sequence). J gave up 3 bases and V 3 bases, and 5 bases lay outside the gene matches.

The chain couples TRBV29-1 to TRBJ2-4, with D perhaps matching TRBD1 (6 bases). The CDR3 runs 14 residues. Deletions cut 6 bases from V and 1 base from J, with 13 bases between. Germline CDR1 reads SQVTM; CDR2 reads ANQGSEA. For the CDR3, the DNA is TGCAGCGTCGAGACAGGAGGCGCCAAAAACATTCAGTACTTC. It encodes CSVETGGAKNIQYF. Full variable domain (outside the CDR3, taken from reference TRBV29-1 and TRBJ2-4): SAVISQKPSRDICQRGTSLTIQCQVDSQVTMMFWYRQQPGQSLTLIATANQGSEATYESGFVIDKFPISRPNLTFSTLTVSNMSPEDSSIYLCSVETGGAKNIQYFGAGTRLSVL.